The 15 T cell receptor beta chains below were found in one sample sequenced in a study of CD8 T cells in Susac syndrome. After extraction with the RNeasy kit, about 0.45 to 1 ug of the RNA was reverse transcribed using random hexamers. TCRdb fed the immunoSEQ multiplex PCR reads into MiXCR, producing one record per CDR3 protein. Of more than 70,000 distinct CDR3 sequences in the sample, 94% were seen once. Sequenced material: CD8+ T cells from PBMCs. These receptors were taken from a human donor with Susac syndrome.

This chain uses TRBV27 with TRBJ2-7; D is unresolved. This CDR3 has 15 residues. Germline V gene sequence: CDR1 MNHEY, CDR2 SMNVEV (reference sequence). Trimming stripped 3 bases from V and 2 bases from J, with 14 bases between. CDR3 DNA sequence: TGTGCCAGCAGTTTGGTTGTTGGCAGTCCCTACGAGCAGTACTTC. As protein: CASSLVVGSPYEQYF.

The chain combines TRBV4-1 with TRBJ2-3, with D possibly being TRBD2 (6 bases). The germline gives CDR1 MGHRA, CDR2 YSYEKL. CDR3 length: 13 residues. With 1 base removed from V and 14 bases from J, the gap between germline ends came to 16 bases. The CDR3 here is CASSQVLGLPWYF. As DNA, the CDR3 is TGCGCCAGCAGCCAAGTTCTGGGACTGCCGTGGTATTTT.

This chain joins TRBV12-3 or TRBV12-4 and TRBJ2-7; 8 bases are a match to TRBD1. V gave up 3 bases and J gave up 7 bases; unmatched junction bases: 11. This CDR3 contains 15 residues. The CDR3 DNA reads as TGTGCCAGCAGTTTCTGGGGGCGGACAGGGTGGGAGCAGTACTTC. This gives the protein CASSFWGRTGWEQYF.

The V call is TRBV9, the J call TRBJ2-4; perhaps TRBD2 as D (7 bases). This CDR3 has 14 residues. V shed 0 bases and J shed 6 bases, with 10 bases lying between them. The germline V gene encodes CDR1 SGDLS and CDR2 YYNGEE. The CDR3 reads CASSVDRGGNIQYF. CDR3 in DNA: TGTGCCAGCAGCGTAGATAGGGGGGGAAACATTCAGTACTTC. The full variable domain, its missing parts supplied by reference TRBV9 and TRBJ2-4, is DSGVTQTPKHLITATGQRVTLRCSPRSGDLSVYWYQQSLDQGLQFLIQYYNGEERAKGNILERFSAQQFPDLHSELNLSSLELGDSALYFCASSVDRGGNIQYFGAGTRLSVL.

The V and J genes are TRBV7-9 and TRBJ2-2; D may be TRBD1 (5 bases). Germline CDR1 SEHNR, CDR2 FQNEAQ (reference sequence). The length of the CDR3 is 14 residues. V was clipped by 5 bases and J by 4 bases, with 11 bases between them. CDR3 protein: CASSPQQVTGELFF. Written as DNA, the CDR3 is TGTGCCAGCAGCCCTCAACAGGTCACCGGGGAGCTGTTTTTT.

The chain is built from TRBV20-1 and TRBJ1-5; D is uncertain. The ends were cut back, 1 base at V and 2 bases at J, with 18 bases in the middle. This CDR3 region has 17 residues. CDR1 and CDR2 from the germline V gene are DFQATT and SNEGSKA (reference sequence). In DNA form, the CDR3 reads TGCAGTGCTAGAGCCCCCGTAGAACTCATGGGCAATCAGCCCCAGCATTTT. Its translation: CSARAPVELMGNQPQHF.

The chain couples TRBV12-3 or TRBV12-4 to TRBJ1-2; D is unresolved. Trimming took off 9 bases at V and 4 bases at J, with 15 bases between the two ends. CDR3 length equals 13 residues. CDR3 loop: CASLSPGGYGYTF. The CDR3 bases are TGTGCCAGTTTATCACCTGGAGGCTATGGCTACACCTTC.

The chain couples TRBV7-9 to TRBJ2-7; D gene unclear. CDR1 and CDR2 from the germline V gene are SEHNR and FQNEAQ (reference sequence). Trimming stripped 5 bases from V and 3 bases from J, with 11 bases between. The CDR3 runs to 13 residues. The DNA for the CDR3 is TGTGCCAGCAGCCAAGACACCCTCTACGAGCAGTACTTC. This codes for CASSQDTLYEQYF.

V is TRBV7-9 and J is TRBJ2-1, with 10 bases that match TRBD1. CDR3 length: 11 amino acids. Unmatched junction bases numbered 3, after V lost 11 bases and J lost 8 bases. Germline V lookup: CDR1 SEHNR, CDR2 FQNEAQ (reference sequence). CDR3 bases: TGTGCCGGACAGGGGGACGATGAGCAGTTCTTC. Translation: CAGQGDDEQFF.

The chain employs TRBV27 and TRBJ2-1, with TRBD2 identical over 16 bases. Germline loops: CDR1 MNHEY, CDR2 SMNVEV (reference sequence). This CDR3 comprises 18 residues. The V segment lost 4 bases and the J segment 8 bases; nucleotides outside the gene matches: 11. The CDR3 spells CASSSYGTSGGGNHEQFF. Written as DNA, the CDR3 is TGTGCCAGCAGTTCCTACGGGACTAGCGGGGGGGGCAATCATGAGCAGTTCTTC.

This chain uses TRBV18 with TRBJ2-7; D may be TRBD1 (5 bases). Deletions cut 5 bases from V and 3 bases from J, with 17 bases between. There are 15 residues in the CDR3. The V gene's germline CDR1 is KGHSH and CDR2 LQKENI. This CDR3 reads CASSGPSVGHYEQYF. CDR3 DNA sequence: TGTGCCAGCTCAGGACCATCGGTAGGACACTACGAGCAGTACTTC.

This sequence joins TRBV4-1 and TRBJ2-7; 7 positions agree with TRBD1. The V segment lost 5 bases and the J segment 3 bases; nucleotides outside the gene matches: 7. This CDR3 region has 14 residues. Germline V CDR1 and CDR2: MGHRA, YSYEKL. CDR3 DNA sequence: TGCGCCAGCAGCGACAGGGTGGGTAGCTACGAGCAGTACTTC. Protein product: CASSDRVGSYEQYF.

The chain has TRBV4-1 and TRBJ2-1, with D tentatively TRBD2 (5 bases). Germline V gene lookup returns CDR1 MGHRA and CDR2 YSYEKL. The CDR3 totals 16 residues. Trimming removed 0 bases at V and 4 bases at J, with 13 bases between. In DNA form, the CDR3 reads TGCGCCAGCAGCCAAGATCGGGTAGCGCTGTACAATGAGCAGTTCTTC. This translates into CASSQDRVALYNEQFF.

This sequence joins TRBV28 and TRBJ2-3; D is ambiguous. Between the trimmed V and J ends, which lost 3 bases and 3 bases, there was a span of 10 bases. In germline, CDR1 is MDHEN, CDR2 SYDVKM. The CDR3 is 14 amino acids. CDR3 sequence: CASSLRSQTDTQYF. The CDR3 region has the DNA TGTGCCAGCAGTTTGCGTAGCCAAACAGATACGCAGTATTTT. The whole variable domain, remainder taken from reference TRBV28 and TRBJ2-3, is DVKVTQSSRYLVKRTGEKVFLECVQDMDHENMFWYRQDPGLGLRLIYFSYDVKMKEKGDIPEGYSVSREKKERFSLILESASTNQTSMYLCASSLRSQTDTQYFGPGTRLTVL.

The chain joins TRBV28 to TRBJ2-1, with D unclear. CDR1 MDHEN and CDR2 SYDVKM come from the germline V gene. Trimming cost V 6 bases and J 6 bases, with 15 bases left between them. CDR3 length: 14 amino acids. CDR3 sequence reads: CASSFMSQLNEQFF. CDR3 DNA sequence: TGTGCCAGCAGCTTCATGTCCCAGCTCAATGAGCAGTTCTTC.